This TCR beta chain was sequenced in a study of T-cell reconstitution after alpha-beta-depleted transplantation in children. The CDR3 contains 15 residues. Germline V gives CDR1 LNHNV, CDR2 YYDKDF (reference sequence). V lost 2 bases to trimming and J lost 0 bases, with 10 bases between them. This clonotype was counted between two and nine times. Unique molecular identifiers were incorporated into the prepared TCRbeta library. Via MiXCR, TCRdb re-called the PCR reads, giving one row per CDR3 protein. In the table there are approximately 350,000 distinct CDR3 sequences, more than 10% of which are singletons.

The sequence came from a human donor who donated a stem cell graft to a child with Fanconi anemia. Sequencing was performed on PBMCs, taken from the stem cell graft. The chain combines TRBV15 with TRBJ1-2; D not certain. The CDR3 DNA reads as TGTGCCACCAGCAGACCACCAACAGCTAACTATGGCTACACCTTC. Amino acids: CATSRPPTANYGYTF.